The 26 T cell receptor beta chains below were found in one sample sequenced in a study of response to subunit inactivated influenza vaccine. TCRdb independently ran MiXCR on the RT-PCR reads; one entry per CDR3 protein. The sample carries around 570,000 distinct CDR3 sequences, 7.6% recorded once. The sequences come from PBMCs from blood, collected roughly 24 months after vaccination. The receptors were sampled from a man aged 50-75 years who received an inactivated influenza vaccine.

The rearrangement uses TRBV11-3 and TRBJ1-2; 8 bases align to TRBD1. The CDR3 extends over 16 amino acids. J lost 5 bases, V lost 1 base, and 9 bases had no gene match. Per the germline V gene, CDR1 is SGHNT and CDR2 is YENEEA. The CDR3 sequence: CASSLVRTGYGYGYTF. The CDR3 DNA reads as TGTGCCAGCAGCTTAGTGAGGACAGGGTATGGTTATGGCTACACCTTC.

This clonotype was counted ten times or more. This chain joins TRBV3-1 and TRBJ2-5, with unresolved D. V dropped 7 bases and J dropped 4 bases, with 10 bases sitting between them. Germline V gives CDR1 LGHDT, CDR2 YNNKEL (reference sequence). The CDR3 runs to 12 residues. In nucleotides, the CDR3 is TGTGCCAGCACGCGAGGCGGAGAGACCCAGTACTTC. It translates to CASTRGGETQYF.

This clonotype was counted between two and nine times. The V and J genes are TRBV29-1 and TRBJ1-1; D unresolved. This CDR3 has 13 amino acids. V gave up 1 base and J gave up 1 base, with 7 bases separating them. Germline-derived CDR1 and CDR2 are SQVTM and ANQGSEA. CDR3 sequence: CSVEAGRNTEAFF. CDR3 DNA sequence: TGCAGCGTTGAAGCCGGGAGGAACACTGAAGCTTTCTTT.

In this sample, this clonotype turned up many times. The rearrangement uses TRBV12-3 or TRBV12-4 and TRBJ1-1; D is unclear. There are 18 residues in the CDR3. The V gene lost 2 bases and the J gene lost 1 base, with 20 bases spanning the gap. CDR3 DNA sequence: TGTGCCAGCAGTTTAAACCGGGCCGGCTGGGGTGAGAACACTGAAGCTTTCTTT. Amino acid sequence: CASSLNRAGWGENTEAFF.

The table lists this clonotype with many counts. This chain links TRBV7-2 with TRBJ2-1, with TRBD1 matching over 9 bases. With V trimmed by 7 bases and J by 0 bases, 7 bases remained unmatched. The CDR3 consists of 16 residues. Germline V gives CDR1 SGHTA, CDR2 FQGNSA. For the CDR3, the DNA is TGTGCCAGCACCACGACAGGGGGTGGCTCCTACAATGAGCAGTTCTTC. It yields the protein CASTTTGGGSYNEQFF.

The J gene is TRBJ1-1, the V gene TRBV12-3 or TRBV12-4, with D possibly TRBD1 on 5 matching bases. Trimming stripped 1 base from V and 0 bases from J, with 12 bases between. The CDR3 covers 16 residues. CDR3 bases: TGTGCCAGCAGTTTAGGAGGGACCCTCGTGAACACTGAAGCTTTCTTT. Translated: CASSLGGTLVNTEAFF.

This clonotype was found a few times. V usage is TRBV11-2 and J usage is TRBJ1-1; D not resolved. V was pared by 2 bases and J by 7 bases, with 11 bases between. Germline V gene data show CDR1 as SGHAT and CDR2 as FQNNGV. The CDR3 is 13 amino acids. CDR3 nucleotides: TGTGCCAGCAGCTTAACGGCGCGGGGTGAAGCTTTCTTT. As protein: CASSLTARGEAFF.

This clonotype was seen many times. The chain joins TRBV5-5 to TRBJ1-6; 7 bases are shared with TRBD1. Germline-derived CDR1 and CDR2 are SGHKS and YYEKEE (reference sequence). V was clipped by 5 bases and J by 7 bases; unmatched bases: 12. The CDR3 spans 16 residues. The CDR3 loop is CASRSSSQGYNSPLHF. The CDR3, as DNA: TGTGCCAGCAGGTCCAGTTCACAGGGGTACAATTCACCCCTCCACTTT.

This clonotype was detected only a few times. V and J are TRBV7-2 and TRBJ2-5, with D perhaps matching TRBD2 (5 bases). Germline V gene sequence: CDR1 SGHTA, CDR2 FQGNSA. The length of the CDR3 is 12 residues. V dropped 1 base and J dropped 7 bases, with 7 bases sitting between them. The CDR3 nucleotides are TGTGCCAGCAGCTTAGAGGCGGGGACCCAGTACTTC. Translated, it gives CASSLEAGTQYF. The full variable domain, completed using reference TRBV7-2 and TRBJ2-5, is GAGVSQSPSNKVTEKGKDVELRCDPISGHTALYWYRQSLGQGLEFLIYFQGNSAPDKSGLPSDRFSAERTGGSVSTLTIQRTQQEDSAVYLCASSLEAGTQYFGPGTRLLVL.

There are many counts of this clonotype. The chain combines TRBV16 with TRBJ2-1; D ambiguous. Trimming removed 6 bases from V and 9 bases from J, with 15 bases in between. CDR3 length equals 13 residues. From germline, CDR1 is KGHSY and CDR2 FQNENV. The CDR3 DNA reads TGTGCCAGCAGTCCTACGGTCATAGGTGAGCAGTTCTTC. Its protein product is CASSPTVIGEQFF.

The V and J genes are TRBV9 and TRBJ1-2, with D possibly TRBD1 on 5 matching bases. This CDR3 has 15 amino acids. Trimming left V 4 bases short and J 1 base short, with 14 bases between. Germline V gene data show CDR1 as SGDLS and CDR2 as YYNGEE. Here the CDR3 DNA reads TGTGCCAGCAGCCCCTCAGGGTCCTTTAACTATGGCTACACCTTC. This codes for CASSPSGSFNYGYTF.

This clonotype was counted between two and nine times. The rearrangement uses TRBV20-1 and TRBJ2-3; D may be TRBD2 (5 bases). Germline V CDR1 and CDR2: DFQATT, SNEGSKA (reference sequence). The CDR3 extends over 12 amino acids. The V end was cut by 5 bases, the J end by 3 bases, with 9 bases between. CDR3 sequence (DNA): TGCAGTGCTCCATCGGGGACAGATACGCAGTATTTT. Translation: CSAPSGTDTQYF.

This clonotype appeared a few times. The chain links TRBV29-1 to TRBJ2-7, with 9 bases fitting TRBD2. Germline lookup yields CDR1 SQVTM and CDR2 ANQGSEA. CDR3 size: 14 residues. The trim removed 4 bases at V and 2 bases at J, leaving 6 bases unmatched. The CDR3 region is CSVVGLAGPYEQYF. In DNA, the CDR3 is TGCAGCGTTGTCGGGCTAGCGGGACCCTACGAGCAGTACTTC.

This clonotype was observed a handful of times. This rearrangement joins TRBV15 to TRBJ1-5; the D is unclear. The V end lost 0 bases, the J end lost 7 bases, and 10 bases lay between the germline ends. The CDR3 is 14 residues long. Germline CDR1 and CDR2: LNHNV and YYDKDF (reference sequence). CDR3 sequence (DNA): TGTGCCACCAGCAGAGAGGGATTCGGGCAGCCCCAGCATTTT. Protein: CATSREGFGQPQHF. Full variable domain (outside the CDR3, taken from reference TRBV15 and TRBJ1-5): DAMVIQNPRYQVTQFGKPVTLSCSQTLNHNVMYWYQQKSSQAPKLLFHYYDKDFNNEADTPDNFQSRRPNTSFCFLDIRSPGLGDTAMYLCATSREGFGQPQHFGDGTRLSIL.

The sample holds a few counts of this clonotype. This chain uses TRBV5-1 with TRBJ1-2; no clear D gene. The germline V gene has CDR1 SGHRS and CDR2 YFSETQ. The CDR3 spans 13 residues. V lost 4 bases and J 5 bases, leaving 12 bases between the germline ends. The CDR3 sequence is CASSETRSYGYTF. Written as DNA, the CDR3 is TGCGCCAGCAGCGAGACACGGTCGTATGGCTACACCTTC. The variable domain in full, completed from reference TRBV5-1 and TRBJ1-2, reads KAGVTQTPRYLIKTRGQQVTLSCSPISGHRSVSWYQQTPGQGLQFLFEYFSETQRNKGNFPGRFSGRQFSNSRSEMNVSTLELGDSALYLCASSETRSYGYTFGSGTRLTVV.

In its sample, this clonotype was seen many times. The J gene is TRBJ2-1, the V gene TRBV28; 11 bases fit TRBD1. Trimming removed 6 bases from V and 15 bases from J; junction bases left unmatched: 7. This CDR3 region has 12 residues. Germline V gives CDR1 MDHEN, CDR2 SYDVKM. This chain's CDR3 is CASRPDRGPLFF. CDR3 DNA sequence: TGTGCCAGCAGACCGGACAGGGGGCCTTTGTTCTTC.

This clonotype was seen at least ten times. The DNA of the CDR3 is TGCAGCGTTGAAGCGAGACTAACGAACGAGCAGTACTTC. Residues: CSVEARLTNEQYF. The gene calls are TRBV29-1 and TRBJ2-7; weak D call: TRBD2 (5 bases). CDR3 length equals 13 residues. The ends were cut back, 1 base at V and 5 bases at J, with 12 bases in the middle. Germline-derived CDR1 and CDR2 are SQVTM and ANQGSEA.

This clonotype has only a few counts. This chain uses TRBV6-1 with TRBJ1-1; 7 bases are a match to TRBD1. The CDR3 spans 14 residues. V shed 5 bases, J shed 1 base, and the junction held 4 bases outside the gene matches. Looked up from germline, CDR1 is MNHNS and CDR2 is SASEGT. In DNA, the CDR3 is TGTGCCAGCAGTCGGGACAGCCCGAACACTGAAGCTTTCTTT. Translation: CASSRDSPNTEAFF.

The V call is TRBV25-1, the J call TRBJ1-1; 9 bases are a match to TRBD1. The CDR3 has 15 amino acids. Germline V lookup: CDR1 MGHDK, CDR2 SYGVNS. V was clipped by 4 bases and J by 1 base; unmatched bases: 4. The DNA for the CDR3 is TGTGCCAGCAGTGGGGACAGGGATGCGAACACTGAAGCTTTCTTT. Protein sequence: CASSGDRDANTEAFF.

This clonotype was counted a few times. The chain uses TRBV20-1 and TRBJ1-3; possibly TRBD1 for D (5 bases). Between the trimmed V and J ends, which lost 0 bases and 4 bases, there was a span of 10 bases. The germline gives CDR1 DFQATT, CDR2 SNEGSKA (reference sequence). The CDR3 spans 14 residues. CDR3 amino acids: CSARDNRPGNTIYF. CDR3 coding DNA: TGCAGTGCTAGAGATAACAGGCCCGGAAACACCATATATTTT.

This clonotype was found many times. V is TRBV7-9 and J is TRBJ2-3; weak D call: TRBD1 (5 bases). Trimming shortened V by 1 base and J by 6 bases, and 8 bases separated the two germline ends. CDR3 length: 13 residues. From germline, CDR1 is SEHNR and CDR2 FQNEAQ (reference sequence). In DNA form, the CDR3 reads TGTGCCAGCAGCTTAGAAGGGGTGGATACGCAGTATTTT. It codes for CASSLEGVDTQYF.

The V call is TRBV28, the J call TRBJ2-7; D call uncertain. Per germline, CDR1 MDHEN and CDR2 SYDVKM. The CDR3 extends over 14 amino acids. Trimming took off 10 bases at V and 7 bases at J, with 23 bases between the two ends. The DNA for the CDR3 is TGTGCCACCAAGGAGCCGGTGGCTGGCCGGGAGCAGTACTTC. Protein sequence: CATKEPVAGREQYF.

The CDR3 is CSARIFRVNTEAFF. In DNA form, the CDR3 reads TGCAGTGCTAGAATATTCAGGGTGAACACTGAAGCTTTCTTT. The V and J genes are TRBV20-1 and TRBJ1-1, with D perhaps TRBD1 (5 bases). CDR3 length: 14 residues. Trimming shortened V by 2 bases and J by 0 bases, and 10 bases separated the two germline ends. Germline V lookup: CDR1 DFQATT, CDR2 SNEGSKA (reference sequence).

This clonotype was found many times. The rearrangement uses TRBV4-3 and TRBJ2-5; TRBD2 might be the D (6 bases). Germline V gene data show CDR1 as LGHNA and CDR2 as YSLEER. The V and J ends lost 3 bases and 2 bases respectively, with 13 bases between them. The CDR3 length is 15 residues. The CDR3 loop reads CASSHRRRGQETQYF. CDR3 bases: TGCGCCAGCAGCCACAGACGCCGGGGGCAAGAGACCCAGTACTTC.

This chain links TRBV10-3 with TRBJ2-5, with 7 positions matching TRBD1. Per germline, CDR1 ENHRY and CDR2 SYGVKD. This CDR3 is 13 amino acids long. After removal of 7 bases from V and 2 bases from J, the junction contained 4 bases not matched to a gene. The CDR3 sequence: CAITPGQQETQYF. In nucleotides, the CDR3 is TGTGCCATCACCCCGGGACAGCAAGAGACCCAGTACTTC.

This clonotype occurred a few times. The chain carries TRBV7-9 and TRBJ2-1; the D gene is possibly TRBD2 (6 bases). Germline V gene lookup returns CDR1 SEHNR and CDR2 FQNEAQ (reference sequence). Trimming stripped 7 bases from V and 8 bases from J, with 12 bases between. The CDR3 is 12 amino acids. DNA for the CDR3: TGTGCCAGCAACCGACTAGTCTATGAGCAGTTCTTC. Its protein is CASNRLVYEQFF.